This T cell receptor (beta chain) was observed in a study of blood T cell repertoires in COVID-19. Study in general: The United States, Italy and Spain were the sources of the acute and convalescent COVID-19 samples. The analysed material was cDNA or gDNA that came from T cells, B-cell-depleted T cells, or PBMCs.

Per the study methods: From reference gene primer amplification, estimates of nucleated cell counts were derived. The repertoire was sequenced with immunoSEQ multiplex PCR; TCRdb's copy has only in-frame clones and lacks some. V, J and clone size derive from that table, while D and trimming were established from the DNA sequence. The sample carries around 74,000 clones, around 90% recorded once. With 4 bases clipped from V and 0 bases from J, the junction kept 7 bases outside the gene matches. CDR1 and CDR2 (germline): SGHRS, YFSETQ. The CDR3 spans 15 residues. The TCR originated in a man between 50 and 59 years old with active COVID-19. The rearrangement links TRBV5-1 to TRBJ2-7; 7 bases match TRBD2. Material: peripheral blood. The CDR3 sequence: CASSRRRESSYEQYF. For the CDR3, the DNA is TGCGCCAGCAGCAGGCGGCGGGAGAGCTCCTACGAGCAGTACTTC.